The 32 T cell receptor beta chains listed next were all sequenced from one sample in a study of blood T cell repertoires in COVID-19. Repertoires were generated with immunoSEQ multiplex PCR, while TCRdb's copy carries only in-frame clones and drops some. Here the sample spans approximately 210,000 clones, over 75% being singletons. The sequenced material came from peripheral blood. The source is a human donor in a cohort sampled during active COVID-19.

This clone was counted a single time. The chain uses TRBV2 and TRBJ2-7, with TRBD1 identical over 10 bases. CDR1 is SNHLY and CDR2 is FYNNEI in the germline V gene. This CDR3 contains 14 residues. V lost 7 bases and J lost 0; bases outside the gene matches: 3. CDR3 amino acids: CASIRDRGSYEQYF. The CDR3 bases are TGTGCCAGCATCCGGGACAGGGGCTCCTACGAGCAGTACTTC.

The chain employs TRBV10-2 and TRBJ2-3; tentative D call: TRBD2 (5 bases). Trimming took off 3 bases at V and 0 bases at J, with 10 bases between the two ends. CDR3 size: 15 residues. Germline CDR1 reads WSHSY; CDR2 reads SAAADI. CDR3 sequence (DNA): TGCGCCAGCAGTGAAAGAGCGGTGAGCACAGATACGCAGTATTTT. It is translated as CASSERAVSTDTQYF.

There are a few counts of this clone. The chain joins TRBV27 to TRBJ2-1; 8 bases map to TRBD2. V was pared by 6 bases and J by 8 bases, with 9 bases of the junction left unmatched. The CDR3 loop spans 14 amino acids. Germline CDR1 MNHEY, CDR2 SMNVEV (reference sequence). The CDR3 loop is CASSSRSSGDEQFF. CDR3 coding DNA: TGTGCCAGCAGCTCCCGGAGTAGCGGGGATGAGCAGTTCTTC.

The genes are TRBV18 and TRBJ2-7; 7 positions agree with TRBD1. The CDR3 is 15 residues long. V lost 2 bases, J lost 5 bases, and 9 bases stayed unmatched. Germline V gene lookup returns CDR1 KGHSH and CDR2 LQKENI. CDR3 in amino acids: CASSPVFKGANEQYF. The CDR3 DNA reads as TGTGCCAGCTCACCAGTATTCAAGGGGGCAAACGAGCAGTACTTC. Looking up the rest from reference TRBV18 and TRBJ2-7 gives the full variable domain: NAGVMQNPRHLVRRRGQEARLRCSPMKGHSHVYWYRQLPEEGLKFMVYLQKENIIDESGMPKERFSAEFPKEGPSILRIQQVVRGDSAAYFCASSPVFKGANEQYFGPGTRLTVT.

CDR3 sequence (DNA): TGTGCCAGCAGCTTAGGTCAGGGTTCGGACACTGAAGCTTTCTTT. Its protein product is CASSLGQGSDTEAFF. This chain connects TRBV11-3 to TRBJ1-1; D might be TRBD1 (5 bases). The V gene's germline CDR1 is SGHNT and CDR2 YENEEA. V lost 1 base, J lost 3 bases, and 12 bases lay in between. The CDR3 sequence is 15 residues long.

This clone was seen a handful of times. This chain connects TRBV7-3 to TRBJ2-2, with 10 bases fitting TRBD2. The germline V gene has CDR1 SGHTA and CDR2 FQGTGA. The CDR3 consists of 16 residues. V was pared by 2 bases and J by 6 bases, with 6 bases of the junction left unmatched. CDR3 sequence reads: CASSLQGTSAPGELFF. In DNA, the CDR3 is TGTGCCAGCAGCTTACAAGGGACTAGCGCTCCCGGGGAGCTGTTTTTT.

The chain uses TRBV5-6 and TRBJ1-6; D unclear. The CDR3 consists of 12 residues. V was cut by 6 bases and J by 9 bases, with 10 bases left in between. Germline-derived CDR1 and CDR2 are SGHDT and YYEEEE. CDR3 residues: CASTAAGSPLHF. CDR3 nucleotide sequence: TGTGCCAGCACCGCAGCGGGTTCACCCCTCCACTTT.

The chain carries TRBV10-3 and TRBJ2-7, with 7 bases matching TRBD2. The V gene end was trimmed by 4 bases and the J gene end by 3 bases; junction bases not matched to a gene: 6. Germline-derived CDR1 and CDR2 are ENHRY and SYGVKD. The CDR3 contains 14 residues. The CDR3 sequence: CAISGASGSYEQYF. The CDR3 nucleotides read TGTGCCATCAGTGGGGCTAGCGGCAGCTACGAGCAGTACTTC.

The chain uses TRBV7-8 and TRBJ1-5; TRBD1 matches 9 bases. The CDR3 totals 15 residues. V lost 5 bases and J lost 7; bases outside the gene matches: 9. CDR1 and CDR2 from the germline V gene are SGHVS and FQNEAQ. CDR3 region: CASSPGTGPRQPQHF. CDR3 coding DNA: TGTGCCAGCAGCCCAGGGACAGGGCCACGACAGCCCCAGCATTTT.

The CDR3 nucleotides are TGTGCCACCAGTTCCACAGGGAATCAGCCCCAGCATTTT. Protein: CATSSTGNQPQHF. V usage is TRBV24-1 and J usage is TRBJ1-5, with D possibly being TRBD1 (6 bases). Germline V CDR1 and CDR2: KGHDR, SFDVKD. Trimming pared 6 bases from V and 4 bases from J, leaving 9 bases between. The CDR3 consists of 13 residues.

This chain joins TRBV6-6 and TRBJ2-7; 8 bases fit TRBD2. The germline V gene has CDR1 MNHNY and CDR2 SVGAGI (reference sequence). V was pared by 4 bases and J by 3 bases, with 8 bases of the junction left unmatched. CDR3 length equals 15 residues. In DNA form, the CDR3 reads TGTGCCAGCAGTTCGCGGACTAGCAGAAGCTACGAGCAGTACTTC. It translates to CASSSRTSRSYEQYF.

This rearrangement joins TRBV19 to TRBJ2-5; 7 positions match TRBD2. Germline V CDR1 and CDR2: LNHDA, SQIVND (reference sequence). Trimming at V came to 1 base and at J to 4 bases, leaving 9 bases not matched to a gene. The CDR3 has 16 residues. The CDR3 region is CASSIVGGGPVETQYF. CDR3 DNA: TGTGCCAGTAGTATAGTGGGGGGAGGGCCTGTAGAGACCCAGTACTTC.

The chain carries TRBV28 and TRBJ2-1, with 12 bases lining up with TRBD2. Germline values: CDR1 MDHEN, CDR2 SYDVKM. The CDR3 is 18 residues long. With 3 bases clipped from V and 0 bases from J, the junction kept 6 bases outside the gene matches. This CDR3 reads CASSFPSTSGSSYNEQFF. CDR3 coding DNA: TGTGCCAGCAGTTTTCCTTCGACTAGCGGGAGCTCCTACAATGAGCAGTTCTTC. The full variable domain, completed using reference TRBV28 and TRBJ2-1, is DVKVTQSSRYLVKRTGEKVFLECVQDMDHENMFWYRQDPGLGLRLIYFSYDVKMKEKGDIPEGYSVSREKKERFSLILESASTNQTSMYLCASSFPSTSGSSYNEQFFGPGTRLTVL.

The rearrangement uses TRBV4-1 and TRBJ2-7; TRBD2 matches at 7 bases. With V trimmed by 4 bases and J by 0 bases, 9 bases remained unmatched. Germline V CDR1 and CDR2: MGHRA, YSYEKL. The CDR3 consists of 16 residues. The CDR3 spells CASSPPLGGSSYEQYF. Here the CDR3 DNA reads TGCGCCAGCAGCCCCCCCCTCGGCGGGAGCTCCTACGAGCAGTACTTC.

Points on this clone: Other DNA sequences in this sample translate to the same CDR3. The rearrangement links TRBV19 to TRBJ1-1; D is unresolved. The V gene lost 3 bases and the J gene lost 1 base, with 6 bases spanning the gap. Per germline, CDR1 LNHDA and CDR2 SQIVND (reference sequence). The CDR3 contains 13 residues. CDR3 bases: TGTGCCAGTAGTATTACAACGAACACTGAAGCTTTCTTT. Translating gives CASSITTNTEAFF.

The V and J genes are TRBV19 and TRBJ1-5, with 7 nucleotides matching TRBD1. In germline, CDR1 is LNHDA, CDR2 SQIVND (reference sequence). The CDR3 sequence is 16 residues long. Trimming took 0 bases from V and 4 from J; bases not matched to a gene: 6. The CDR3 region is CASSIETGRKNQPQHF. In DNA, the CDR3 is TGTGCCAGTAGTATAGAGACAGGGCGGAAAAATCAGCCCCAGCATTTT.

V and J are TRBV11-3 and TRBJ2-2, with a possible D match to TRBD1 (6 bases). The CDR3 has 16 residues. The germline V and J ends were trimmed by 5 bases and 0 bases, with 13 bases remaining between them. Germline CDR1 and CDR2: SGHNT and YENEEA. CDR3 in amino acids: CASSLGSGANTGELFF. CDR3 DNA sequence: TGTGCCAGCAGCCTAGGATCAGGGGCGAACACCGGGGAGCTGTTTTTT.

This clone was counted between two and nine times. The J gene is TRBJ2-7, the V gene TRBV5-4, with 10 bases fitting TRBD2. The trim removed 0 bases at V and 1 base at J, leaving 4 bases unmatched. This CDR3 is built from 16 residues. Germline V gene sequence: CDR1 SGHNT, CDR2 YYREEE (reference sequence). The CDR3 DNA is TGTGCCAGCAGCTTGGCCCCACTAGCGGGATCCTACGAGCAGTACTTC. It codes for CASSLAPLAGSYEQYF. The full variable domain, with the rest looked up from reference TRBV5-4 and TRBJ2-7, is ETGVTQSPTHLIKTRGQQVTLRCSSQSGHNTVSWYQQALGQGPQFIFQYYREEENGRGNFPPRFSGLQFPNYSSELNVNALELDDSALYLCASSLAPLAGSYEQYFGPGTRLTVT.

The chain is built from TRBV30 and TRBJ1-2, with a possible D match to TRBD1 (6 bases). V shed 0 bases and J shed 8 bases, with 13 bases lying between them. This CDR3 comprises 13 residues. Germline CDR1 GTSNPN, CDR2 SVGIG (reference sequence). The chain's CDR3 is CAWSVLSGDGYTF. CDR3 DNA: TGTGCCTGGAGTGTACTGTCAGGGGACGGCTACACCTTC.

The chain combines TRBV4-3 with TRBJ2-7; D is uncertain. Trimming took off 1 base at V and 0 bases at J, with 10 bases between the two ends. The germline gives CDR1 LGHNA, CDR2 YSLEER. The CDR3 is made up of 15 amino acids. The CDR3 loop reads CASSQGLPSSYEQYF. The CDR3, as DNA: TGCGCCAGCAGCCAAGGACTCCCAAGCTCCTACGAGCAGTACTTC.

The rearrangement links TRBV30 to TRBJ2-7, with TRBD2 matching 12 bases. Per germline, CDR1 GTSNPN and CDR2 SVGIG (reference sequence). The CDR3 is made up of 15 amino acids. The J segment lost 7 bases and the V segment lost 3 bases, leaving 10 bases of the junction unmatched. The DNA of the CDR3 is TGTGCCTGGAGAGAGAGACTAGCGGGAGCACGAGAGCAGTACTTC. It translates to CAWRERLAGAREQYF.

V gene TRBV6-5 combines with J gene TRBJ2-7; the match to TRBD2 covers 9 bases. V lost 0 bases and J lost 4; bases outside the gene matches: 4. This CDR3 is 15 amino acids long. Germline V gene data show CDR1 as MNHEY and CDR2 as SVGAGI. CDR3 in DNA: TGTGCCAGCAGTTACTCGGCGGGAGGGCCTTACGAGCAGTACTTC. Translation gives CASSYSAGGPYEQYF.

The chain combines TRBV30 with TRBJ2-4; 16 positions match TRBD2. The CDR3 covers 19 residues. V dropped 4 bases and J dropped 0; count of bases not matched to a gene: 9. Germline V gene lookup returns CDR1 GTSNPN and CDR2 SVGIG (reference sequence). The CDR3 sequence is CAWTPQGLAGGIAKNIQYF. The CDR3 DNA reads as TGTGCCTGGACTCCCCAGGGACTAGCGGGAGGGATAGCCAAAAACATTCAGTACTTC.

The chain uses TRBV5-5 and TRBJ2-5; no reliable D call. CDR1 SGHKS and CDR2 YYEKEE come from the germline V gene (reference sequence). V was clipped by 2 bases and J by 2 bases, with 10 bases between them. The CDR3 is 14 residues long. The DNA for the CDR3 is TGTGCCAGCAGCTTAGTCGCAGTTCAAGAGACCCAGTACTTC. Protein sequence: CASSLVAVQETQYF. The full variable domain, completed using reference TRBV5-5 and TRBJ2-5, is DAGVTQSPTHLIKTRGQQVTLRCSPISGHKSVSWYQQVLGQGPQFIFQYYEKEERGRGNFPDRFSARQFPNYSSELNVNALLLGDSALYLCASSLVAVQETQYFGPGTRLLVL.

This clone has just one count. This chain uses TRBV6-2 or TRBV6-3 with TRBJ1-2; 9 bases agree with TRBD1. Germline V gene data show CDR1 as MNHEY and CDR2 as SVGEGT. Trimming cost V 7 bases and J 2 bases; bases outside gene matches: 20. The CDR3 has 19 amino acids. The CDR3 nucleotides read TGTGCCAGCACCCCATCGCCGGGACAGGGATTTTTTTGGAACTATGGCTACACCTTC. It translates to CASTPSPGQGFFWNYGYTF.

The table lists this clone with a count of one. The V gene is TRBV28, the J gene TRBJ2-3, with 11 nucleotides matching TRBD2. The ends lost 3 bases at V and 6 bases at J; junction bases unmatched: 5. The CDR3 extends over 15 amino acids. From germline, CDR1 is MDHEN and CDR2 SYDVKM. The CDR3 DNA sequence: TGTGCCAGCAGTTTTATAGCGGGAGGGCTGGATACGCAGTATTTT. Encoded protein: CASSFIAGGLDTQYF.

The chain recombines TRBV5-4 with TRBJ1-2; 10 nucleotides match TRBD1. The CDR3 covers 17 residues. Unmatched junction bases numbered 14, after V lost 5 bases and J lost 4 bases. Per the germline V gene, CDR1 is SGHNT and CDR2 is YYREEE (reference sequence). CDR3 in DNA: TGTGCCAGCAGGCGGACAGGGGGTGGGCGTGCCCTCTATGGCTACACCTTC. This codes for CASRRTGGGRALYGYTF.

This sequence joins TRBV18 and TRBJ1-5; no clear D. CDR1 and CDR2 (germline): KGHSH, LQKENI. The CDR3 is 13 amino acids. With 3 bases removed from V and 6 bases from J, the gap between germline ends came to 9 bases. The DNA of the CDR3 is TGTGCCAGCTCACCCGAGACTGCTCAGCCCCAGCATTTT. It specifies CASSPETAQPQHF. Combining the CDR3 with reference TRBV18 and TRBJ1-5 gives the whole variable domain NAGVMQNPRHLVRRRGQEARLRCSPMKGHSHVYWYRQLPEEGLKFMVYLQKENIIDESGMPKERFSAEFPKEGPSILRIQQVVRGDSAAYFCASSPETAQPQHFGDGTRLSIL.

This clone was observed a handful of times. This chain links TRBV6-5 with TRBJ2-7; D may be TRBD1 (5 bases). The CDR3 is 13 amino acids. Trimming shortened V by 8 bases and J by 3 bases, and 14 bases separated the two germline ends. Germline CDR1 MNHEY, CDR2 SVGAGI. This chain's CDR3 is CASGQQVFYEQYF. The CDR3, as DNA: TGTGCCAGCGGGCAACAGGTGTTCTACGAGCAGTACTTC.

This chain uses TRBV5-5 with TRBJ2-7; D is possibly TRBD1 (6 bases). V lost 3 bases and J lost 1, with 8 bases in between. Germline V gene data show CDR1 as SGHKS and CDR2 as YYEKEE (reference sequence). This CDR3 comprises 13 residues. As DNA, the CDR3 is TGTGCCAGCAGCTGGACAGTATCCTACGAGCAGTACTTC. Protein sequence: CASSWTVSYEQYF.

The V and J genes are TRBV7-8 and TRBJ2-1, with 12 nucleotides matching TRBD2. CDR3 size: 17 residues. With V trimmed by 0 bases and J by 10 bases, 10 bases remained unmatched. The V gene's germline CDR1 is SGHVS and CDR2 FQNEAQ. This chain's CDR3 is CASSLAPLAGGPGEQFF. In nucleotides, the CDR3 is TGTGCCAGCAGCTTAGCGCCGCTAGCGGGAGGGCCGGGGGAGCAGTTCTTC.

The gene calls are TRBV5-4 and TRBJ2-5; the match to TRBD2 covers 9 bases. With 0 bases clipped from V and 7 bases from J, the junction kept 7 bases outside the gene matches. From germline, CDR1 is SGHNT and CDR2 YYREEE (reference sequence). There are 15 residues in the CDR3. The CDR3 here is CASSLESLAGSTQYF. The DNA of the CDR3 is TGTGCCAGCAGCTTGGAGAGCCTAGCGGGGTCGACCCAGTACTTC.